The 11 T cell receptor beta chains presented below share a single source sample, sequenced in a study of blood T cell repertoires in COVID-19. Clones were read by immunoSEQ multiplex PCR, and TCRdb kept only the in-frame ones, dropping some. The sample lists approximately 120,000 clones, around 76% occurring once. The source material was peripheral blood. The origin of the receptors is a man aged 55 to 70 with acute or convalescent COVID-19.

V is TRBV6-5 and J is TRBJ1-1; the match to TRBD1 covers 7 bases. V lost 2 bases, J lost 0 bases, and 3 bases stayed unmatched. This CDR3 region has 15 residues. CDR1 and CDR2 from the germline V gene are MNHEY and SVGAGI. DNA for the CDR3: TGTGCCAGCAGTTACCCACAGGGGATGAACACTGAAGCTTTCTTT. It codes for CASSYPQGMNTEAFF.

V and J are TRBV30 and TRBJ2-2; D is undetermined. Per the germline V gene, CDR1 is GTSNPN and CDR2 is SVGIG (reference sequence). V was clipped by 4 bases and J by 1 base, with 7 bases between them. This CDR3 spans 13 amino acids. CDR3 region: CAWTTGNTGELFF. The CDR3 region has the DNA TGTGCCTGGACGACGGGGAACACCGGGGAGCTGTTTTTT.

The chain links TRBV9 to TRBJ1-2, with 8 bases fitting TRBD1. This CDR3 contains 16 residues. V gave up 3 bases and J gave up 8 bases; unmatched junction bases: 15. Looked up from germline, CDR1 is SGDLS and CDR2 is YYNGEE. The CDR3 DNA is TGTGCCAGCAGCGGGGGACAGGCCCGGGTTAACTCGGGCTACACCTTC. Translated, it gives CASSGGQARVNSGYTF.

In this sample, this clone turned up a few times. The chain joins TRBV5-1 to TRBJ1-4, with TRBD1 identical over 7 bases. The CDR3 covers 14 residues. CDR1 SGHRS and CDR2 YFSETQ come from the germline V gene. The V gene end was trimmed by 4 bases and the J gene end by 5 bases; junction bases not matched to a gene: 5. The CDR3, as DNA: TGCGCCAGCAGCAAGGGACAGATAAATGAAAAACTGTTTTTT. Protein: CASSKGQINEKLFF.

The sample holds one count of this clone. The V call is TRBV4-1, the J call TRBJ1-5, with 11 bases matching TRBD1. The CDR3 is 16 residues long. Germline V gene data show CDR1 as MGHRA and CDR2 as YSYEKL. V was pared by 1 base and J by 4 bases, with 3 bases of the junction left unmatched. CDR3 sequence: CASSQVRDRGNQPQHF. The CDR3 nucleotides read TGCGCCAGCAGCCAAGTTAGGGACAGGGGGAATCAGCCCCAGCATTTT.

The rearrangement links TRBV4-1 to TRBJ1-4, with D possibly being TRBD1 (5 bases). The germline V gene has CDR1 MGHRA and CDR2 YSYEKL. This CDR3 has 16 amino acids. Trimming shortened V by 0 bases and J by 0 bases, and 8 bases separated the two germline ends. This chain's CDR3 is CASSQDDSPTNEKLFF. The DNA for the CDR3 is TGCGCCAGCAGCCAAGATGACAGCCCAACTAATGAAAAACTGTTTTTT.

In nucleotides, the CDR3 is TGTGCCAGCAGTTCCCTATTACAGGGAGCTAACTATGGCTACACCTTC. Translating it yields CASSSLLQGANYGYTF. This chain connects TRBV27 to TRBJ1-2; TRBD1 might be the D (6 bases). Germline loops: CDR1 MNHEY, CDR2 SMNVEV (reference sequence). The CDR3 spans 16 residues. V dropped 4 bases and J dropped 0 bases, with 15 bases sitting between them.

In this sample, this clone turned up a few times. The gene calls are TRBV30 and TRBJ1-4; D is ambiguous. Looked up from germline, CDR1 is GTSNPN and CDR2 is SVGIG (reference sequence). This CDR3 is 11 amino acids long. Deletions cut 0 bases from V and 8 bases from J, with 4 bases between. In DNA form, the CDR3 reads TGTGCCTGGAGTGTTCGGGAAAAACTGTTTTTT. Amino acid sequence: CAWSVREKLFF.

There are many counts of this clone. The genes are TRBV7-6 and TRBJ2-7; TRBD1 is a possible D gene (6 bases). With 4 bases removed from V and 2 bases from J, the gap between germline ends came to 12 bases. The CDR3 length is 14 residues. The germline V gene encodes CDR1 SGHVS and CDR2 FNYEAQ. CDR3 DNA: TGTGCCAGCAGCTCCTCTGGACAGACCTACGAGCAGTACTTC. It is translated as CASSSSGQTYEQYF.

Here the CDR3 DNA reads TGTGCCAGCAGTGAAGGGGTGGGACAGGGGTACTTC. It is translated as CASSEGVGQGYF. V and J are TRBV6-1 and TRBJ2-7, with TRBD1 matching 9 bases. V lost 1 base to trimming and J lost 12 bases; unmatched junction nucleotides: 4. The CDR3 has 12 amino acids. CDR1 is MNHNS, CDR2 SASEGT, per germline.

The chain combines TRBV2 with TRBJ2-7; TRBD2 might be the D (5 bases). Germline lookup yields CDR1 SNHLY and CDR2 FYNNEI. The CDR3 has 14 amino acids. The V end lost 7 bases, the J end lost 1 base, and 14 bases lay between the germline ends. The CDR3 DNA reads TGTGCCAGCACCGAGGGCCCGGATTCCTACGAGCAGTACTTC. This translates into CASTEGPDSYEQYF. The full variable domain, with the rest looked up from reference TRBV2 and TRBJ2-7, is EPEVTQTPSHQVTQMGQEVILRCVPISNHLYFYWYRQILGQKVEFLVSFYNNEISEKSEIFDDQFSVERPDGSNFTLKIRSTKLEDSAMYFCASTEGPDSYEQYFGPGTRLTVT.